The 17 T cell receptor beta chains given below trace back to one sample, sequenced in a study of blood T cells in healthy people across ages. Combining a sample-barcoded 5' primer with a J-beta primer mix, a second PCR ran for about 7 to 11 cycles. TCRdb passed the 5' RACE reads through MiXCR, listing each CDR3 protein once. This sample has more than 1,400,000 distinct CDR3 sequences, with approximately 38% found just once. Material for sequencing was blood. These TCRs come from a woman aged 18-29 years in good health.

The chain carries TRBV6-5 and TRBJ2-3; D ambiguous. V lost 2 bases and J lost 5, with 8 bases in between. Germline V gene sequence: CDR1 MNHEY, CDR2 SVGAGI. There are 13 residues in the CDR3. This CDR3 reads CASSYRRGDTQYF. In DNA, the CDR3 is TGTGCCAGCAGTTACCGGAGAGGAGATACGCAGTATTTT.

This clonotype has only a few counts. CDR3 bases: TGTGCCAGCAGTTTAGGTCCCTGGCCCTACGAGCAGTACTTC. This encodes CASSLGPWPYEQYF. The rearrangement uses TRBV27 and TRBJ2-7; no clear D. The CDR3 is 14 residues long. Germline lookup yields CDR1 MNHEY and CDR2 SMNVEV (reference sequence). V was trimmed by 2 bases and J by 2 bases, leaving 10 bases between them.

Many counts were recorded for this clonotype. V is TRBV7-2 and J is TRBJ2-7; TRBD1 aligns across 7 bases. Germline V gives CDR1 SGHTA, CDR2 FQGNSA. With 5 bases clipped from V and 3 bases from J, the junction kept 7 bases outside the gene matches. The CDR3 contains 14 residues. The CDR3 DNA follows: TGTGCCAGCAGCCCTAGACAGGGACGCTACGAGCAGTACTTC. Amino acid sequence: CASSPRQGRYEQYF.

V is TRBV7-2 and J is TRBJ2-1, with 16 positions matching TRBD2. Germline lookup yields CDR1 SGHTA and CDR2 FQGNSA. There are 19 residues in the CDR3. V was clipped by 2 bases and J by 7 bases; unmatched bases: 11. In nucleotides, the CDR3 is TGTGCCAGCAGCTTAACTGGGACTAGCGGGAGGGCCAGTCGAAATGAGCAGTTCTTC. It yields the protein CASSLTGTSGRASRNEQFF.

J is TRBJ1-5 and V is TRBV6-1; TRBD1 agrees at 10 bases. Germline loops: CDR1 MNHNS, CDR2 SASEGT. CDR3 length: 18 amino acids. After removal of 6 bases from V and 3 bases from J, the junction contained 14 bases not matched to a gene. The CDR3 nucleotides are TGTGCCAGCAGACCCGACAGGGGGCGCGGGGGAAACAATCAGCCCCAGCATTTT. It is translated as CASRPDRGRGGNNQPQHF.

The CDR3 sequence: CSVLAVSSYEQYF. CDR3 nucleotides: TGCAGTGTTCTCGCGGTGAGCTCCTACGAGCAGTACTTC. The genes are TRBV20-1 and TRBJ2-7; no reliable D call. Trimming removed 7 bases from V and 0 bases from J, with 13 bases in between. There are 13 residues in the CDR3. Germline values: CDR1 DFQATT, CDR2 SNEGSKA (reference sequence).

V usage is TRBV12-3 or TRBV12-4 and J usage is TRBJ1-1; D is unresolved. The CDR3 length is 12 residues. Between the trimmed V and J ends, which lost 8 bases and 5 bases, there was a span of 12 bases. Here the CDR3 DNA reads TGTGCCAGCGGACCATTGGTGACTGAAGCTTTCTTT. This gives the protein CASGPLVTEAFF.

The chain is built from TRBV29-1 and TRBJ2-2, with a possible D match to TRBD1 (5 bases). CDR1 is SQVTM, CDR2 ANQGSEA, per germline. The V and J ends lost 6 bases and 6 bases respectively, with 11 bases between them. This CDR3 has 12 residues. CDR3 DNA: TGCAGCGTGAGCAGGGTGTCCGGGGAGCTGTTTTTT. It specifies CSVSRVSGELFF.

The V and J genes are TRBV5-1 and TRBJ2-1; 8 nucleotides agree with TRBD2. The germline CDR1 and CDR2 sequences are SGHRS and YFSETQ. V lost 4 bases to trimming and J lost 8 bases; unmatched junction nucleotides: 11. This CDR3 region has 15 residues. The CDR3 DNA is TGCGCCAGCAGCCCCACGGGCGGGGGGTCGGATGAGCAGTTCTTC. Translating it yields CASSPTGGGSDEQFF.

This chain joins TRBV24-1 and TRBJ1-6; no clear D. Per the germline V gene, CDR1 is KGHDR and CDR2 is SFDVKD. Between the trimmed V and J ends, which lost 5 bases and 7 bases, there was a span of 8 bases. The CDR3 has 13 amino acids. The CDR3 DNA reads TGTGCCACCAGTGGGGGAGCAAATTCACCCCTCCACTTT. It translates to CATSGGANSPLHF.

The sample holds a few counts of this clonotype. Written as DNA, the CDR3 is TGTGCCATCAGGGGGGCAGGGGGCGCCTACAATGAGCAGTTCTTC. Translating gives CAIRGAGGAYNEQFF. The chain is built from TRBV10-3 and TRBJ2-1; 8 bases match TRBD1. Germline CDR1 reads ENHRY; CDR2 reads SYGVKD. This CDR3 is built from 15 residues. V lost 6 bases and J lost 2; bases outside the gene matches: 6.

V and J are TRBV10-3 and TRBJ2-2, with TRBD2 identical over 14 bases. Trimming took 8 bases from V and 4 from J; bases not matched to a gene: 6. The CDR3 has 16 amino acids. Germline CDR1 is ENHRY and CDR2 is SYGVKD. The CDR3 coding sequence is TGTGCCATCCGGGGACTAGCGGGGGCCTCCACCGGGGAGCTGTTTTTT. It translates to CAIRGLAGASTGELFF.

This clonotype was seen only a few times. The V and J genes are TRBV29-1 and TRBJ2-1, with TRBD2 identical over 14 bases. CDR1 and CDR2 (germline): SQVTM, ANQGSEA. CDR3 size: 16 residues. The ends lost 0 bases at V and 12 bases at J; junction bases unmatched: 10. The CDR3 DNA reads as TGCAGCGTTGAAGATTTGGAGCGACTAGCGGGGGGGAGGCAGTTCTTC. It translates to CSVEDLERLAGGRQFF.

The chain employs TRBV7-6 and TRBJ2-1, with a tentative D call TRBD1 (7 bases). CDR1 is SGHVS, CDR2 FNYEAQ, per germline. The CDR3 loop spans 16 amino acids. V lost 5 bases and J lost 8, with 22 bases in between. The CDR3 nucleotides are TGTGCCAGCAGCCTCGCGCCCAGGGGGGTTTTGGATGAGCAGTTCTTC. Protein product: CASSLAPRGVLDEQFF.

This chain links TRBV20-1 with TRBJ1-1; TRBD1 aligns across 7 bases. The CDR3 covers 13 residues. The V segment lost 5 bases and the J segment 5 bases; nucleotides outside the gene matches: 8. Germline CDR1 is DFQATT and CDR2 is SNEGSKA (reference sequence). The CDR3 region is CSAGDSLLTEAFF. As DNA, the CDR3 is TGCAGTGCTGGGGACAGTTTGTTGACTGAAGCTTTCTTT.

This clonotype has more than one count but fewer than ten. The chain has TRBV6-5 and TRBJ2-4, with TRBD2 as a possible D gene (5 bases). Trimming cost V 0 bases and J 4 bases, with 10 bases left between them. The germline V gene encodes CDR1 MNHEY and CDR2 SVGAGI. CDR3 length equals 15 residues. The CDR3 region has the DNA TGTGCCAGCAGTTACTCGGGGAGTGCAAAAAACATTCAGTACTTC. Translated, it gives CASSYSGSAKNIQYF.

The rearrangement links TRBV7-9 to TRBJ2-5; 11 bases match TRBD1. CDR1 and CDR2 (germline): SEHNR, FQNEAQ (reference sequence). CDR3 size: 16 residues. V shed 0 bases and J 1 base; nucleotides not matched to a gene: 1. The CDR3 spells CASSLAGQGAQETQYF. CDR3 nucleotides: TGTGCCAGCAGCTTAGCAGGACAGGGGGCCCAAGAGACCCAGTACTTC. Using reference TRBV7-9 and TRBJ2-5 for the parts outside the CDR3, the full variable domain is DTGVSQNPRHKITKRGQNVTFRCDPISEHNRLYWYRQTLGQGPEFLTYFQNEAQLEKSRLLSDRFSAERPKGSFSTLEIQRTEQGDSAMYLCASSLAGQGAQETQYFGPGTRLLVL.